These 15 T cell receptor beta chains originate from one sample sequenced in a study of blood T cell repertoires in COVID-19 (dated by TCRdb to the early 2020s). Library preparation employed the immunoSEQ multiplex PCR assay. TCRdb mirrors the immuneACCESS table, restricted to in-frame sequences. Some clones are absent from its copies; in checked studies, under half trace to an unresolved V gene, and the reason for the others is unknown. The sample table contains 300,000 to 400,000 clones; only one count was recorded for around 87% of them. The ten biggest clones cover 2.3% of the sample. Material: peripheral blood. The receptors come from an older woman with COVID-19, enrolled during active disease.

The chain couples TRBV7-6 to TRBJ1-1, with D tentatively TRBD1 (5 bases). Looked up from germline, CDR1 is SGHVS and CDR2 is FNYEAQ. The V end lost 2 bases, the J end lost 4 bases, and 8 bases lay between the germline ends. CDR3 length: 13 residues. For the CDR3, the DNA is TGTGCCAGCAGCTTACAGGGTAGCACTGAAGCTTTCTTT. Amino acid sequence: CASSLQGSTEAFF.

J is TRBJ2-2 and V is TRBV29-1; 11 bases match TRBD2. This CDR3 has 15 amino acids. Germline V gene lookup returns CDR1 SQVTM and CDR2 ANQGSEA. Trimming removed 7 bases from V and 0 bases from J; junction bases left unmatched: 4. CDR3 DNA sequence: TGCAGCGCCCGGACTAGCGGGCCGAACACCGGGGAGCTGTTTTTT. Its protein product is CSARTSGPNTGELFF.

The chain has TRBV9 and TRBJ1-5, with TRBD1 identical over 9 bases. Germline trimming cut 3 bases from V and 3 bases from J; bases unmatched to any gene: 4. Germline V CDR1 and CDR2: SGDLS, YYNGEE. The CDR3 contains 15 residues. The CDR3 reads CASSATGGNNQPQHF. The DNA of the CDR3 is TGTGCCAGCAGCGCTACAGGGGGCAACAATCAGCCCCAGCATTTT.

This rearrangement joins TRBV12-3 or TRBV12-4 to TRBJ2-7; 9 bases are a match to TRBD1. J gave up 6 bases and V 6 bases, and 6 bases lay outside the gene matches. This CDR3 is built from 13 residues. In DNA form, the CDR3 reads TGTGCCAGCAGGGGACAGGGCGCCCTCGAGCAGTACTTC. Translation gives CASRGQGALEQYF.

This chain's CDR3 is CASSWLGDFGYTF. The CDR3 bases are TGTGCCAGCAGCTGGTTAGGGGACTTCGGCTACACCTTC. The J gene is TRBJ1-2, the V gene TRBV5-8; TRBD1 is a possible D gene (5 bases). The CDR3 consists of 13 residues. Trimming pared 3 bases from V and 8 bases from J, leaving 14 bases between. Germline loops: CDR1 SGHTS, CDR2 YDEGEE.

The chain links TRBV18 to TRBJ2-6, with TRBD1 matching 7 bases. Germline CDR1 KGHSH, CDR2 LQKENI. There are 17 residues in the CDR3. Unmatched junction bases numbered 5, after V lost 3 bases and J lost 0 bases. The CDR3 DNA follows: TGTGCCAGCTCACCTTATACAGGGGACTCTGGGGCCAACGTCCTGACTTTC. It translates to CASSPYTGDSGANVLTF. The variable domain in full, with the rest retrieved from reference TRBV18 and TRBJ2-6, is NAGVMQNPRHLVRRRGQEARLRCSPMKGHSHVYWYRQLPEEGLKFMVYLQKENIIDESGMPKERFSAEFPKEGPSILRIQQVVRGDSAAYFCASSPYTGDSGANVLTFGAGSRLTVL.

Only one count was recorded for this clone. The chain couples TRBV5-4 to TRBJ2-1; D gene unclear. The germline V gene has CDR1 SGHNT and CDR2 YYREEE (reference sequence). V was trimmed by 4 bases and J by 7 bases, leaving 12 bases between them. The CDR3 totals 13 residues. The CDR3 nucleotides are TGTGCCAGCAGCCCTGGAGTGCGAAATGAGCAGTTCTTC. Its translation: CASSPGVRNEQFF.

The genes are TRBV11-2 and TRBJ2-3; D unresolved. This CDR3 is built from 17 residues. V was shortened by 0 bases and J by 0 bases, with 13 bases between the two germline ends. Germline V gene lookup returns CDR1 SGHAT and CDR2 FQNNGV. The CDR3, as DNA: TGTGCCAGCAGCTTAGAACCCCTAAGCTTAAGCACAGATACGCAGTATTTT. As protein: CASSLEPLSLSTDTQYF.

This clone turned up a few times. The chain employs TRBV29-1 and TRBJ1-2; the match to TRBD1 covers 8 bases. CDR1 is SQVTM, CDR2 ANQGSEA, per germline. The CDR3 runs to 12 residues. Trimming took 7 bases from V and 5 from J; bases not matched to a gene: 6. DNA for the CDR3: TGCAGCGACTTACAGGGGGGGTATGGCTACACCTTC. The encoded protein is CSDLQGGYGYTF.

The chain couples TRBV5-1 to TRBJ2-3, with 11 nucleotides matching TRBD2. The germline V gene has CDR1 SGHRS and CDR2 YFSETQ. Trimming cost V 0 bases and J 1 base; bases outside gene matches: 4. CDR3 length: 17 residues. The CDR3 DNA sequence: TGCGCCAGCAGCTTGGCCGAGGGACTAGCGGGCACAGATACGCAGTATTTT. Its protein product is CASSLAEGLAGTDTQYF.

This chain joins TRBV9 and TRBJ1-2, with a possible D match to TRBD1 (5 bases). CDR3 size: 14 residues. CDR1 and CDR2 from the germline V gene are SGDLS and YYNGEE. Trimming left V 0 bases short and J 3 bases short, with 9 bases between. In DNA, the CDR3 is TGTGCCAGCAGCGTAGCAGGGTTCGACTATGGCTACACCTTC. Residues: CASSVAGFDYGYTF. The complete variable domain, with remaining parts taken from reference TRBV9 and TRBJ1-2, reads DSGVTQTPKHLITATGQRVTLRCSPRSGDLSVYWYQQSLDQGLQFLIQYYNGEERAKGNILERFSAQQFPDLHSELNLSSLELGDSALYFCASSVAGFDYGYTFGSGTRLTVV.

This chain connects TRBV5-6 to TRBJ1-1; TRBD1 matches at 9 bases. The germline V gene has CDR1 SGHDT and CDR2 YYEEEE. CDR3 length: 16 residues. Unmatched junction bases numbered 5, after V lost 0 bases and J lost 2 bases. The CDR3 sequence is CASSLARQGVNTEAFF. CDR3 nucleotides: TGTGCCAGCAGCTTGGCCCGACAGGGGGTAAACACTGAAGCTTTCTTT.

This chain joins TRBV19 and TRBJ2-4; TRBD2 matches at 8 bases. J gave up 0 bases and V 1 base, and 2 bases lay outside the gene matches. Per germline, CDR1 LNHDA and CDR2 SQIVND (reference sequence). The CDR3 contains 16 residues. CDR3 bases: TGTGCCAGTAGTATAGTAGCGGGGTTAGCCAAAAACATTCAGTACTTC. This encodes CASSIVAGLAKNIQYF.

This clone came up once. V usage is TRBV12-3 or TRBV12-4 and J usage is TRBJ2-2, with TRBD1 as a possible D gene (6 bases). V shed 3 bases and J shed 9 bases, with 11 bases lying between them. CDR3 size: 13 residues. The CDR3 DNA reads as TGTGCCAGCAGTTTCGCGGACAGCCGGGAGCTGTTTTTT. This encodes CASSFADSRELFF.

The CDR3 protein is CASSPTSGGKETQYF. CDR3 DNA sequence: TGCGCCAGCAGCCCCACTAGCGGGGGGAAGGAGACCCAGTACTTC. The V gene is TRBV5-1, the J gene TRBJ2-5; 12 bases fit TRBD2. Trimming removed 4 bases from V and 5 bases from J; junction bases left unmatched: 6. The CDR3 contains 15 residues. Germline V CDR1 and CDR2: SGHRS, YFSETQ.